This TCR beta chain emerged from a study of blood T cell repertoires in COVID-19. On the study more broadly: The study drew acute and convalescent COVID-19 samples from the United States, Italy and Spain.

Trimming removed 2 bases at V and 3 bases at J, with 5 bases between. Germline-derived CDR1 and CDR2 are ENHRY and SYGVKD. This CDR3 comprises 13 residues. In the original analysis: Amplifying reference gene primers gave estimates of nucleated cell counts. The data were produced by immunoSEQ multiplex PCR, yet TCRdb's version contains in-frame clones alone and is incomplete. From that table come the V and J calls and clone size; the DNA was used to work out D and trimming. The sample includes about 69,000 clones, around 79% of them seen just once. This sequence was found in a man between 60 and 75 years old with acute or convalescent COVID-19. The chain is built from TRBV10-3 and TRBJ1-3; no clear D gene. Sequencing input: peripheral blood. CDR3 bases: TGTGCCATCAGTGAGGGCAATGGAAACACCATATATTTT. Encoded protein: CAISEGNGNTIYF.